This TCR beta chain was recorded in a study of blood T cell repertoires in COVID-19. Study in general: The cDNA or gDNA used as material had been derived from T cells, B-cell-depleted T cells, or PBMCs.

Authors' data handling: Estimation of nucleated cell counts relied on the amplification of reference gene primers. Profiled with immunoSEQ multiplex PCR; TCRdb holds only in-frame clones, not every one. Clone size and V and J calls were adopted from that table, with D and trimming inferred from the DNA. Among fewer than 450,000 clones, roughly 90% were seen once, and the ten largest hold 2% to 2.5%. Input material: PBMCs or T cells enriched from blood (not recorded which). The sequence was collected from a woman in her forties with acute COVID-19.

In nucleotides, the CDR3 is TGTGCCAGCAGACTCGGGACTACGGTGCAGTTCTTC. It is translated as CASRLGTTVQFF. The rearrangement links TRBV12-3 or TRBV12-4 to TRBJ2-1; TRBD2 agrees at 7 bases. The CDR3 length is 12 residues. J was trimmed by 12 bases and V by 6 bases; bases with no gene match: 8.